Listed below are T cell receptor beta chains from one sample, sequenced in a study of cytomegalovirus exposure and HLA in healthy donors. Profiling relied on immunoSEQ multiplex PCR, and the TCRdb table lists in-frame clones only, not all of them. Of about 110,000 clones in the sample, roughly 89% are singletons; the top ten hold 1.5% to 2%. Input material: PBMCs. Receptor source: a woman aged 18 to 35 in good health and CMV-seronegative. CDR3s include the opening cysteine and the closing phenylalanine or tryptophan. The order of the fields is CDR3 protein, D gene, V gene, J gene. D genes are given only for firm matches.

CDR3aa: CASSLVASGGLYQETQYF; d_gene: TRBD2; v_gene: TRBV5-1; j_gene: TRBJ2-5
CDR3aa: CASSPGTSRADTQYF; d_gene: TRBD2; v_gene: TRBV4-2; j_gene: TRBJ2-3
CDR3aa: CASSQDSSEQYF; d_gene: NA; v_gene: TRBV14; j_gene: TRBJ2-7
CDR3aa: CASSPGPGVEQYF; d_gene: NA; v_gene: TRBV18; j_gene: TRBJ2-7
CDR3aa: CASSPYRGPGDTEAFF; d_gene: TRBD1; v_gene: TRBV7-9; j_gene: TRBJ1-1
CDR3aa: CASSLYHWGEGRDEQYF; d_gene: TRBD2; v_gene: TRBV13; j_gene: TRBJ2-7
CDR3aa: CASSLDSYGYTF; d_gene: NA; v_gene: TRBV7-9; j_gene: TRBJ1-2
CDR3aa: CASRKAGGVYNEQFF; d_gene: TRBD2; v_gene: TRBV7-6; j_gene: TRBJ2-1
CDR3aa: CASQTSGRGSYEQYF; d_gene: TRBD2; v_gene: TRBV7-8; j_gene: TRBJ2-7
CDR3aa: CASSERLADEQYF; d_gene: TRBD2; v_gene: TRBV10-2; j_gene: TRBJ2-7
CDR3aa: CASRYSQGDGYTF; d_gene: TRBD1; v_gene: TRBV5-6; j_gene: TRBJ1-2
CDR3aa: CASSYFKSSYSYEQYF; d_gene: NA; v_gene: TRBV6-5; j_gene: TRBJ2-7
CDR3aa: CASSVEQESRYGYTF; d_gene: NA; v_gene: TRBV19; j_gene: TRBJ1-2
CDR3aa: CATSRDRVGSGNTIYF; d_gene: NA; v_gene: TRBV15; j_gene: TRBJ1-3
CDR3aa: CASSAREWRESGANVLTF; d_gene: NA; v_gene: TRBV5-4; j_gene: TRBJ2-6
CDR3aa: CASSQPSGGTDTQYF; d_gene: TRBD2; v_gene: TRBV4-1; j_gene: TRBJ2-3
CDR3aa: CASSYGTGGNSPLHF; d_gene: TRBD1; v_gene: TRBV6-5; j_gene: TRBJ1-6
CDR3aa: CASSSMGTGVYNSPLHF; d_gene: TRBD1; v_gene: TRBV5-1; j_gene: TRBJ1-6
CDR3aa: CASSLARGTEAFF; d_gene: NA; v_gene: TRBV7-8; j_gene: TRBJ1-1
CDR3aa: CASSLRLAGSSSYNEQFF; d_gene: TRBD2; v_gene: TRBV5-1; j_gene: TRBJ2-1
CDR3aa: CATSRQGDYGYTF; d_gene: TRBD1; v_gene: TRBV15; j_gene: TRBJ1-2
CDR3aa: CASSLGQKETQYF; d_gene: NA; v_gene: TRBV5-1; j_gene: TRBJ2-5
CDR3aa: CASSLAGTNTEAFF; d_gene: NA; v_gene: TRBV5-4; j_gene: TRBJ1-1
CDR3aa: CASSLGLAGVAFF; d_gene: TRBD2; v_gene: TRBV7-8; j_gene: TRBJ2-1
CDR3aa: CASTLLGSSTDTQYF; d_gene: NA; v_gene: TRBV6-6; j_gene: TRBJ2-3
CDR3aa: CASSLGGTGSSYEQYF; d_gene: TRBD1; v_gene: TRBV11-3; j_gene: TRBJ2-7